This TCR beta chain was observed in a study of blood T cell repertoires in COVID-19. As for the study in general: The United States, Italy and Spain were the sources of the acute and convalescent COVID-19 samples. PBMCs, B-cell-depleted T cells, or T cells provided the cDNA or gDNA that made up the material.

The V gene lost 8 bases and the J gene lost 5 bases, with 19 bases spanning the gap. The CDR3 runs 14 residues. Germline assignment: CDR1 MNHEY and CDR2 SVGAGI. Here immunoSEQ multiplex PCR was the method, and the copy in TCRdb shows in-frame clones only, minus some. In the table there are about 170,000 clones, 79% of which are singletons. The source of this sequence is a woman aged 70-85 years in a cohort exposed to, infected with or recovered from COVID-19 (not recorded which). V usage is TRBV6-5 and J usage is TRBJ2-7; the D gene is possibly TRBD2 (7 bases). What was sequenced was PBMCs or T cells enriched from blood (not recorded which). The CDR3: CASSGGARFHEQYF. CDR3 nucleotide sequence: TGTGCCAGCTCTGGGGGGGCCCGGTTCCACGAGCAGTACTTC.